The 18 T cell receptor beta chains listed next were all sequenced from one sample in a study of blood T cell repertoires in COVID-19. Clones were read by immunoSEQ multiplex PCR, and TCRdb kept only the in-frame ones, dropping some. This sample carries 200,000 to 300,000 clones, more than 85% of them seen once, and the ten largest clones take about 4%. The sample was PBMCs or T cells enriched from blood (not recorded which). These receptors were taken from a young woman who had recovered from COVID-19.

The chain carries TRBV19 and TRBJ1-5; no reliable D call. Trimming pared 6 bases from V and 5 bases from J, leaving 14 bases between. This CDR3 contains 14 residues. CDR1 and CDR2 from the germline V gene are LNHDA and SQIVND (reference sequence). Written as DNA, the CDR3 is TGTGCCAGTAGGGAGGTGGGCCTTTATCAGCCCCAGCATTTT. Translation gives CASREVGLYQPQHF. Looking up the rest from reference TRBV19 and TRBJ1-5 gives the full variable domain: DGGITQSPKYLFRKEGQNVTLSCEQNLNHDAMYWYRQDPGQGLRLIYYSQIVNDFQKGDIAEGYSVSREKKESFPLTVTSAQKNPTAFYLCASREVGLYQPQHFGDGTRLSIL.

V usage is TRBV7-9 and J usage is TRBJ2-7; D gene unclear. Germline V gives CDR1 SEHNR, CDR2 FQNEAQ (reference sequence). The CDR3 loop spans 13 amino acids. V was trimmed by 8 bases and J by 2 bases, leaving 13 bases between them. The CDR3 DNA reads TGTGCCAGCTCCCCCCCTACCACCTACGAGCAGTACTTC. Translated: CASSPPTTYEQYF.

The chain uses TRBV7-3 and TRBJ2-1; no firm D call. The germline V and J ends were trimmed by 5 bases and 7 bases, with 21 bases remaining between them. The CDR3 is 16 residues long. Germline V gene sequence: CDR1 SGHTA, CDR2 FQGTGA. The CDR3 loop reads CASSPDAPNRNNEQFF. The CDR3 nucleotides are TGTGCCAGCAGCCCTGATGCGCCCAACAGAAATAATGAGCAGTTCTTC. The full variable domain, with the rest looked up from reference TRBV7-3 and TRBJ2-1, is GAGVSQTPSNKVTEKGKYVELRCDPISGHTALYWYRQSLGQGPEFLIYFQGTGAADDSGLPNDRFFAVRPEGSVSTLKIQRTERGDSAVYLCASSPDAPNRNNEQFFGPGTRLTVL.

The V gene is TRBV5-4, the J gene TRBJ2-5; 7 bases map to TRBD1. V shed 4 bases and J 4 bases; nucleotides not matched to a gene: 10. The germline V gene encodes CDR1 SGHNT and CDR2 YYREEE (reference sequence). There are 15 residues in the CDR3. CDR3 DNA: TGTGCCAGCAGCCGAGACAGGGCTGTCGGAGAGACCCAGTACTTC. Encoded protein: CASSRDRAVGETQYF.

This clone was seen just once. The chain recombines TRBV7-8 with TRBJ2-7, with a possible D match to TRBD2 (6 bases). The V gene lost 3 bases and the J gene lost 0 bases, with 15 bases spanning the gap. The CDR3 extends over 16 amino acids. CDR1 is SGHVS and CDR2 is FQNEAQ in the germline V gene. The CDR3 protein is CASSFNSRGTSYEQYF. CDR3 in DNA: TGTGCCAGCAGCTTTAATTCGCGGGGTACCTCCTACGAGCAGTACTTC.

The chain uses TRBV28 and TRBJ2-3, with 12 bases fitting TRBD2. The CDR3 has 14 amino acids. Germline loops: CDR1 MDHEN, CDR2 SYDVKM. V gave up 2 bases and J gave up 7 bases; unmatched junction bases: 1. DNA for the CDR3: TGTGCCAGCAGTTTAACTAGCGGGAGGTATACGCAGTATTTT. This codes for CASSLTSGRYTQYF.

This chain uses TRBV7-9 with TRBJ2-1; D is possibly TRBD1 (5 bases). V was clipped by 7 bases and J by 0 bases, with 22 bases between them. Germline V gives CDR1 SEHNR, CDR2 FQNEAQ (reference sequence). This CDR3 contains 18 residues. The CDR3, as DNA: TGTGCCAGCAAGGTCGCCAGGGCCCACCCGAGCTCCTACAATGAGCAGTTCTTC. Residues: CASKVARAHPSSYNEQFF.

The chain links TRBV19 to TRBJ2-2; tentatively, D is TRBD1 (6 bases). CDR3 length equals 14 residues. V was cut by 5 bases and J by 1 base, with 8 bases left in between. The germline V gene encodes CDR1 LNHDA and CDR2 SQIVND (reference sequence). The CDR3 region is CASSWTENTGELFF. CDR3 nucleotide sequence: TGTGCCAGTAGTTGGACAGAGAACACCGGGGAGCTGTTTTTT.

The V and J genes are TRBV19 and TRBJ2-2; 10 bases agree with TRBD1. This CDR3 contains 15 residues. Germline values: CDR1 LNHDA, CDR2 SQIVND (reference sequence). The J segment lost 4 bases and the V segment lost 4 bases, leaving 3 bases of the junction unmatched. The CDR3 DNA sequence: TGTGCCAGTAGTAGACAGGGGGCGACCACCGGGGAGCTGTTTTTT. Its protein product is CASSRQGATTGELFF.

V and J are TRBV11-2 and TRBJ2-7; 11 bases are shared with TRBD2. The CDR3 extends over 17 amino acids. In germline, CDR1 is SGHAT, CDR2 FQNNGV. V shed 4 bases, J shed 4 bases, and the junction held 12 bases outside the gene matches. CDR3 protein: CASSSDLAGGYTYEQYF. The DNA for the CDR3 is TGTGCCAGCAGCTCCGATCTAGCGGGAGGCTACACTTACGAGCAGTACTTC.

This clone was observed a single time. The V and J genes are TRBV9 and TRBJ1-2; TRBD1 aligns across 7 bases. This CDR3 is built from 15 residues. Trimming took 3 bases from V and 0 from J; bases not matched to a gene: 5. Germline CDR1 reads SGDLS; CDR2 reads YYNGEE. The DNA for the CDR3 is TGTGCCAGCAGCGCGTGGGGGACAGCTAACTATGGCTACACCTTC. Its translation: CASSAWGTANYGYTF.

J is TRBJ2-3 and V is TRBV11-2; 11 nucleotides agree with TRBD2. The CDR3 covers 18 residues. Germline CDR1 reads SGHAT; CDR2 reads FQNNGV. V trimming: 5 bases; J trimming: 3 bases; junction bases outside the gene matches: 13. CDR3 sequence reads: CASSALALLAGETDTQYF. The CDR3 DNA reads TGTGCCAGCAGCGCCCTGGCCTTACTAGCGGGGGAAACAGATACGCAGTATTTT.

The chain has TRBV28 and TRBJ1-5; 7 nucleotides line up with TRBD1. CDR3 length: 17 residues. The ends lost 3 bases at V and 0 bases at J; junction bases unmatched: 8. Germline-derived CDR1 and CDR2 are MDHEN and SYDVKM. The CDR3 sequence: CASSLGWAGGSNQPQHF. The CDR3 DNA is TGTGCCAGCAGTTTGGGATGGGCAGGGGGTAGCAATCAGCCCCAGCATTTT.

The CDR3 reads CASSLVGGNTEAFF. Written as DNA, the CDR3 is TGTGCCAGCAGCTTAGTAGGGGGAAACACTGAAGCTTTCTTT. The rearrangement links TRBV7-2 to TRBJ1-1; a possible D gene is TRBD1 (6 bases). CDR3 length equals 14 residues. The germline V gene has CDR1 SGHTA and CDR2 FQGNSA. Trimming shortened V by 1 base and J by 2 bases, and 8 bases separated the two germline ends.

This chain joins TRBV15 and TRBJ2-1, with 12 bases fitting TRBD2. Per the germline V gene, CDR1 is LNHNV and CDR2 is YYDKDF (reference sequence). Germline trimming cut 2 bases from V and 4 bases from J; bases unmatched to any gene: 3. CDR3 length: 16 amino acids. CDR3 bases: TGTGCCACCAGCAGAACTAGCGGGAGGCGGTACAATGAGCAGTTCTTC. Protein sequence: CATSRTSGRRYNEQFF.

This clone was seen once. This sequence joins TRBV6-5 and TRBJ2-5, with D possibly being TRBD2 (6 bases). Germline lookup yields CDR1 MNHEY and CDR2 SVGAGI. V shed 6 bases and J shed 4 bases, with 9 bases lying between them. The CDR3 length is 12 residues. CDR3 in amino acids: CASSPTRETQYF. In DNA form, the CDR3 reads TGTGCCAGCAGCCCGACTAGAGAGACCCAGTACTTC.

The chain employs TRBV6-2 or TRBV6-3 and TRBJ2-1; D is possibly TRBD2 (7 bases). CDR3 length: 16 amino acids. V was clipped by 5 bases and J by 5 bases, with 19 bases between them. CDR1 is MNHEY and CDR2 is SVGEGT in the germline V gene. This CDR3 reads CASSPGLGRGHNEQFF. DNA of the CDR3: TGTGCCAGCAGTCCAGGGCTGGGGCGGGGGCACAATGAGCAGTTCTTC.

This rearrangement joins TRBV27 to TRBJ1-5, with D tentatively TRBD1 (5 bases). The V end was cut by 1 base, the J end by 4 bases, with 11 bases between. CDR3 length: 15 residues. Germline V gives CDR1 MNHEY, CDR2 SMNVEV (reference sequence). DNA for the CDR3: TGTGCCAGCAGTTTATACAGGACCCCGAATCAGCCCCAGCATTTT. It encodes CASSLYRTPNQPQHF.